These 18 T cell receptor beta chains were all obtained from the same sample, sequenced in a study of cytomegalovirus exposure and HLA in healthy donors (dated by TCRdb to about 2017). Libraries were made using the immunoSEQ multiplex PCR assay. A mixture of 60 forward primers for TCR Vbeta segments and 13 reverse primers for TCR Jbeta segments was used in the multiplex PCR. As stored in TCRdb, this immuneACCESS dataset retains in-frame rearrangements with V and J assigned. A fraction of the clones does not appear; measured against another copy, unresolved V genes explain less than half of the discrepancy, and the remainder lacks a known reason. This sample is represented by 150,000 to 200,000 clones; 65% to 70% of them were singletons. 4.5% of the sample is taken by the ten largest. Sequenced sample: PBMCs. These receptors were taken from a woman between 18 and 29 years old in good health and CMV-seropositive.

The table lists this clone with a count of one. This rearrangement joins TRBV5-6 to TRBJ2-7, with TRBD1 matching 8 bases. After removal of 0 bases from V and 6 bases from J, the junction contained 5 bases not matched to a gene. CDR3 length equals 14 residues. Germline V gene lookup returns CDR1 SGHDT and CDR2 YYEEEE. In nucleotides, the CDR3 is TGTGCCAGCAGCTTGGTCGACAGGGGCGGCGAGCAGTACTTC. Translating it yields CASSLVDRGGEQYF.

The chain carries TRBV9 and TRBJ2-1, with TRBD2 matching over 10 bases. Germline CDR1 SGDLS, CDR2 YYNGEE. This CDR3 has 17 residues. J was trimmed by 0 bases and V by 4 bases; bases with no gene match: 7. CDR3 region: CASSSGTSASSYNEQFF. The CDR3 DNA follows: TGTGCCAGCAGCAGCGGGACTAGCGCTAGCTCCTACAATGAGCAGTTCTTC.

CDR3 sequence: CASNAASGISEQFF. DNA for the CDR3: TGTGCCAGCAATGCCGCTAGCGGGATCAGTGAGCAGTTCTTC. The chain combines TRBV2 with TRBJ2-1; 9 bases line up with TRBD2. Losses at the gene ends were 7 bases for V and 9 bases for J; bases not matched to a gene: 10. The CDR3 is 14 residues long. From germline, CDR1 is SNHLY and CDR2 FYNNEI. Together with reference TRBV2 and TRBJ2-1, the CDR3 gives the full variable domain: EPEVTQTPSHQVTQMGQEVILRCVPISNHLYFYWYRQILGQKVEFLVSFYNNEISEKSEIFDDQFSVERPDGSNFTLKIRSTKLEDSAMYFCASNAASGISEQFFGPGTRLTVL.

The chain uses TRBV5-1 and TRBJ2-7; TRBD2 matches 7 bases. Germline CDR1 and CDR2: SGHRS and YFSETQ. The CDR3 is 14 amino acids. The V gene end was trimmed by 5 bases and the J gene end by 1 base; junction bases not matched to a gene: 6. The CDR3 sequence is CASRVGGNSYEQYF. In DNA form, the CDR3 reads TGCGCCAGCAGGGTGGGGGGGAATTCCTACGAGCAGTACTTC.

The chain joins TRBV13 to TRBJ2-3; weak D call: TRBD1 (7 bases). V was clipped by 3 bases and J by 3 bases, with 16 bases between them. CDR1 is PRHDT and CDR2 is FYEKMQ in the germline V gene (reference sequence). This CDR3 comprises 16 residues. CDR3 sequence (DNA): TGTGCCAGCAGCTTTTTCGCAGGGGGGAGGACAGATACGCAGTATTTT. Its translation is CASSFFAGGRTDTQYF. The full variable domain, in which reference TRBV13 and TRBJ2-3 provide the parts outside the CDR3, is AAGVIQSPRHLIKEKRETATLKCYPIPRHDTVYWYQQGPGQDPQFLISFYEKMQSDKGSIPDRFSAQQFSDYHSELNMSSLELGDSALYFCASSFFAGGRTDTQYFGPGTRLTVL.

J is TRBJ2-7 and V is TRBV30; 7 nucleotides match TRBD2. Trimming removed 7 bases from V and 3 bases from J; junction bases left unmatched: 12. Per the germline V gene, CDR1 is GTSNPN and CDR2 is SVGIG (reference sequence). The CDR3 extends over 14 amino acids. CDR3 nucleotide sequence: TGTGCCTCCGAGGCCCGGTCGGGAGGCTACGAGCAGTACTTC. Its translation is CASEARSGGYEQYF. Full variable domain (missing parts from reference TRBV30 and TRBJ2-7): SQTIHQWPATLVQPVGSPLSLECTVEGTSNPNLYWYRQAAGRGLQLLFYSVGIGQISSEVPQNLSASRPQDRQFILSSKKLLLSDSGFYLCASEARSGGYEQYFGPGTRLTVT.

The rearrangement joins TRBV15 to TRBJ1-2; 7 bases map to TRBD1. Germline loops: CDR1 LNHNV, CDR2 YYDKDF (reference sequence). The CDR3 is 15 residues long. Germline trimming cut 5 bases from V and 5 bases from J; bases unmatched to any gene: 11. CDR3 residues: CATSLTGEWWYGYTF. As DNA, the CDR3 is TGTGCCACCAGCCTTACAGGGGAATGGTGGTATGGCTACACCTTC.

This chain connects TRBV4-2 to TRBJ1-5; TRBD1 might be the D (5 bases). V lost 0 bases, J lost 2 bases, and 11 bases lay in between. CDR3 length equals 16 residues. Germline V gene lookup returns CDR1 LGHNA and CDR2 YNFKEQ. CDR3 in amino acids: CASSQDLGGGNQPQHF. CDR3 DNA: TGTGCCAGCAGCCAAGATTTAGGAGGGGGCAATCAGCCCCAGCATTTT.

This chain joins TRBV5-4 and TRBJ2-3, with 8 bases identical to TRBD2. Germline V gives CDR1 SGHNT, CDR2 YYREEE (reference sequence). This CDR3 spans 17 amino acids. J was trimmed by 3 bases and V by 1 base; bases with no gene match: 10. The CDR3 DNA reads as TGTGCCAGCAGCTTGCGTAGAAGCGGGAGATCGACAGATACGCAGTATTTT. It codes for CASSLRRSGRSTDTQYF.

The CDR3 is CASSSGTVNQPQHF. Written as DNA, the CDR3 is TGTGCCAGTAGTTCCGGGACAGTTAATCAGCCCCAGCATTTT. The chain is built from TRBV19 and TRBJ1-5; TRBD1 matches at 7 bases. Trimming cost V 5 bases and J 4 bases; bases outside gene matches: 5. This CDR3 contains 14 residues. CDR1 LNHDA and CDR2 SQIVND come from the germline V gene (reference sequence).

The chain combines TRBV5-1 with TRBJ2-5, with a weak D call TRBD1 (5 bases). The J call is uncertain, as TRBJ2-7 better fits the DNA end. The CDR3 is made up of 15 amino acids. CDR1 SGHRS and CDR2 YFSETQ come from the germline V gene. The CDR3 coding sequence is TGCGCCAGCAGCCTACTTACAGGAGACCCCTACGAGCAGTACTTC. Its protein is CASSLLTGDPYEQYF.

The chain combines TRBV21-1 with TRBJ1-2; TRBD1 is the table's D call, not checked against the DNA. TRBV21-1 is an annotated pseudogene. There are 15 residues in the CDR3. The CDR3 loop is CASSKGAPYLYGYTF. The CDR3 DNA reads as TGTGCCAGCAGCAAAGGGGCCCCTTATCTCTATGGCTACACCTTC.

This clone was detected only a few times. The genes are TRBV30 and TRBJ1-2; D gene unclear. The V end was cut by 1 base, the J end by 7 bases, with 7 bases between. The CDR3 loop spans 11 amino acids. Germline CDR1 is GTSNPN and CDR2 is SVGIG (reference sequence). The CDR3 sequence: CAWSDSGGYTF. The DNA of the CDR3 is TGTGCCTGGAGTGATTCGGGTGGCTACACCTTC.

The V and J genes are TRBV9 and TRBJ2-1, with 7 bases lining up with TRBD1. J gave up 3 bases and V 3 bases, and 9 bases lay outside the gene matches. Germline-derived CDR1 and CDR2 are SGDLS and YYNGEE. The CDR3 is 16 amino acids. CDR3 residues: CASSATSGTVYNEQFF. CDR3 nucleotide sequence: TGTGCCAGCAGCGCTACTTCCGGGACAGTCTACAATGAGCAGTTCTTC.

The J gene is TRBJ2-7, the V gene TRBV2; the D gene is possibly TRBD1 (7 bases). This CDR3 has 18 amino acids. CDR1 and CDR2 from the germline V gene are SNHLY and FYNNEI. V gave up 0 bases and J gave up 4 bases, with 22 bases separating them. CDR3 bases: TGTGCCAGCAGTGAAGCGCGACCGGCAGGAGGGGGCCCTTACGAGCAGTACTTC. Its translation: CASSEARPAGGGPYEQYF.

The chain employs TRBV30 and TRBJ2-3; 11 positions agree with TRBD1. The CDR3 loop spans 16 amino acids. Trimming at V came to 3 bases and at J to 4 bases, leaving 9 bases not matched to a gene. Per the germline V gene, CDR1 is GTSNPN and CDR2 is SVGIG (reference sequence). CDR3 sequence: CAWSQRWGQGADTQYF. CDR3 in DNA: TGTGCCTGGAGCCAAAGGTGGGGACAGGGGGCAGATACGCAGTATTTT.

The chain has TRBV2 and TRBJ2-7; TRBD1 agrees at 7 bases. Germline V CDR1 and CDR2: SNHLY, FYNNEI. This CDR3 has 13 residues. V lost 10 bases, J lost 0 bases, and 6 bases stayed unmatched. The CDR3 DNA follows: TGTGCCACCAAGGGACAGAGCTCCTACGAGCAGTACTTC. Its translation is CATKGQSSYEQYF.

The chain couples TRBV6-6 to TRBJ1-5; no clear D. V gave up 5 bases and J gave up 5 bases, with 7 bases separating them. The CDR3 contains 12 residues. Per germline, CDR1 MNHNY and CDR2 SVGAGI (reference sequence). CDR3 residues: CASSREYQPQHF. The DNA for the CDR3 is TGTGCCAGCAGTAGGGAGTATCAGCCCCAGCATTTT.